This TCR beta chain was observed in a study of read filtering for tumor transcriptome and immune sequencing. Whole-study findings and limits: Even smaller IR-seq throughput identified most shared clonotypes.

This clonotype was seen a few times. Its antigen is not identified. Molecular barcoded adaptors covering alpha/delta and beta/gamma chains were used on approximately 400 ng RNA. TCRdb independently ran MiXCR on the reads; one entry per CDR3 protein. In the table there are more than 45,000 distinct CDR3 sequences, roughly 12% of which are singletons. CDR3 length: 15 residues. The V gene's germline CDR1 is SEHNR and CDR2 FQNEAQ (reference sequence). V gave up 3 bases and J gave up 0 bases, with 11 bases separating them. This clonotype originated in a donor at least 40 years old with multiple myeloma. Sample: a population of CD138-negative cells sorted from bone marrow. The J gene is TRBJ1-1, the V gene TRBV7-9; D is ambiguous. CDR3 coding DNA: TGTGCCAGCAGCTTGCGCGACCTCATGAACACTGAAGCTTTCTTT. Its translation is CASSLRDLMNTEAFF.